This T cell receptor (beta chain) comes out of a study of T cell responses to AZD1222 COVID-19 vaccine. Germline CDR1 and CDR2: LGHNA and YNFKEQ. The CDR3 spans 14 residues. The V gene lost 0 bases and the J gene lost 4 bases, with 6 bases spanning the gap. Assay used: immunoSEQ multiplex PCR; TCRdb lists only in-frame clones, some missing. The repertoire consists of about 180,000 clones, with 80% to 95% occurring once and the leading ten covering less than 2.5%. Here the sequenced sample was peripheral blood, taken 28 days after the second AZD1222 dose. The sequence derives from an adult who received the AZD1222 COVID-19 vaccine. This chain joins TRBV4-2 and TRBJ2-2; D uncertain. In nucleotides, the CDR3 is TGTGCCAGCAGCCAAGAGCTGCTCACCGGGGAGCTGTTTTTT. It translates to CASSQELLTGELFF.